These 29 T cell receptor beta chains share one sample of origin, sequenced in a study of blood T cell repertoires in COVID-19. Profiled with immunoSEQ multiplex PCR; TCRdb holds only in-frame clones, not every one. The sample has over 150,000 clones, nearly 90% seen once. Sequencing input: peripheral blood. These receptor sequences come from a man between 50 and 59 years old with COVID-19, enrolled during active disease.

V gene TRBV6-1 combines with J gene TRBJ2-1, with D perhaps matching TRBD2 (6 bases). Trimming left V 1 base short and J 5 bases short, with 9 bases between. This CDR3 has 14 amino acids. CDR1 is MNHNS and CDR2 is SASEGT in the germline V gene. The CDR3 loop reads CASSEGLENNEQFF. The DNA of the CDR3 is TGTGCCAGCAGTGAAGGACTAGAAAACAATGAGCAGTTCTTC.

The rearrangement uses TRBV6-5 and TRBJ1-1, with 8 bases that match TRBD1. Germline V lookup: CDR1 MNHEY, CDR2 SVGAGI. V shed 2 bases and J 5 bases; nucleotides not matched to a gene: 4. There are 14 residues in the CDR3. CDR3 DNA: TGTGCCAGCAGTTACGGACAGGGAGGTACTGAAGCTTTCTTT. Translated, it gives CASSYGQGGTEAFF.

The chain joins TRBV6-5 to TRBJ2-3, with 7 bases aligning to TRBD2. The CDR3 length is 16 residues. Germline trimming cut 2 bases from V and 5 bases from J; bases unmatched to any gene: 10. CDR1 is MNHEY and CDR2 is SVGAGI in the germline V gene. CDR3 protein: CASSYGGGGRVDTQYF. CDR3 coding DNA: TGTGCCAGCAGTTACGGGGGGGGAGGACGAGTAGATACGCAGTATTTT.

Notes on this clone: The CDR3 carries no conserved terminal phenylalanine or tryptophan, so it likely arises from a read error. The DNA is left out, because the CDR3 cannot be placed on it with certainty; the CDR3 is given as TCRdb lists it. This chain connects TRBV6-1 to TRBJ2-3; the D call of TRBD1 is as the table states it, not checked on the DNA. CDR1 is MNHNS, CDR2 SASEGT, per germline. The CDR3 extends over 13 residues, inclusive of both ends. The CDR3 reads CASSELATVGSNY.

The rearrangement joins TRBV12-3 or TRBV12-4 to TRBJ1-6; D is ambiguous. This CDR3 comprises 13 residues. Trimming stripped 5 bases from V and 10 bases from J, with 12 bases between. Here the CDR3 reads CASSPGGVSPLHF. The CDR3 bases are TGTGCCAGCAGTCCCGGCGGGGTATCACCCCTCCACTTT.

The rearrangement joins TRBV25-1 to TRBJ2-7, with 10 bases matching TRBD1. The germline V gene has CDR1 MGHDK and CDR2 SYGVNS. J was trimmed by 6 bases and V by 4 bases; bases with no gene match: 9. The CDR3 extends over 15 amino acids. The CDR3 region has the DNA TGTGCCAGCAGTGTGTCCGGGACAGGGGTATCCGAGCAGTACTTC. Its translation: CASSVSGTGVSEQYF.

The chain joins TRBV18 to TRBJ1-6; D is undetermined. Between the trimmed V and J ends, which lost 1 base and 7 bases, there was a span of 11 bases. Germline values: CDR1 KGHSH, CDR2 LQKENI. The CDR3 has 15 amino acids. The CDR3 loop is CASSPQTVQNSPLHF. CDR3 sequence (DNA): TGTGCCAGCTCACCACAAACAGTCCAAAATTCACCCCTCCACTTT. Based on the CDR3 plus reference TRBV18 and TRBJ1-6, the full variable domain is NAGVMQNPRHLVRRRGQEARLRCSPMKGHSHVYWYRQLPEEGLKFMVYLQKENIIDESGMPKERFSAEFPKEGPSILRIQQVVRGDSAAYFCASSPQTVQNSPLHFGNGTRLTVT.

The chain couples TRBV2 to TRBJ1-3; 11 nucleotides align to TRBD1. Germline trimming cut 3 bases from V and 3 bases from J; bases unmatched to any gene: 4. This CDR3 contains 16 residues. Germline values: CDR1 SNHLY, CDR2 FYNNEI. The CDR3 DNA follows: TGTGCCAGCAGTGAGAGGGACAGGGGGGATGGAAACACCATATATTTT. This gives the protein CASSERDRGDGNTIYF.

The V call is TRBV10-3, the J call TRBJ1-1; D is undetermined. Germline values: CDR1 ENHRY, CDR2 SYGVKD. The CDR3 is made up of 15 amino acids. The germline V and J ends were trimmed by 0 bases and 5 bases, with 13 bases remaining between them. CDR3 DNA: TGTGCCATCAGTGAGTCAGTTGACGGGTATACTGAAGCTTTCTTT. It encodes CAISESVDGYTEAFF.

This rearrangement joins TRBV6-5 to TRBJ2-3, with 10 bases that match TRBD1. J lost 3 bases, V lost 2 bases, and 5 bases had no gene match. This CDR3 spans 16 amino acids. Per germline, CDR1 MNHEY and CDR2 SVGAGI. CDR3 region: CASSYPTGQGTDTQYF. Here the CDR3 DNA reads TGTGCCAGCAGTTACCCAACGGGACAGGGGACAGATACGCAGTATTTT.

The chain joins TRBV5-8 to TRBJ2-2; 9 nucleotides match TRBD1. Germline CDR1 and CDR2: SGHTS and YDEGEE. Losses at the gene ends were 6 bases for V and 6 bases for J; bases not matched to a gene: 6. The CDR3 contains 14 residues. In nucleotides, the CDR3 is TGTGCCAGCAATACGGGACAGGGTTCCGGGGAGCTGTTTTTT. Translated, it gives CASNTGQGSGELFF.

The CDR3 is CASSEPGQTYGYTF. CDR3 nucleotides: TGTGCCAGCAGTGAGCCGGGACAGACTTATGGCTACACCTTC. The chain couples TRBV6-1 to TRBJ1-2, with 7 bases that match TRBD1. V shed 3 bases, J shed 5 bases, and the junction held 6 bases outside the gene matches. CDR3 size: 14 residues. Germline CDR1 and CDR2: MNHNS and SASEGT.

This clone appeared a single time. The chain combines TRBV19 with TRBJ2-1, with a possible D match to TRBD2 (5 bases). Trimming stripped 1 base from V and 10 bases from J, with 11 bases between. CDR1 is LNHDA and CDR2 is SQIVND in the germline V gene (reference sequence). This CDR3 region has 13 residues. The CDR3 bases are TGTGCCAGTAGTATAGGGGGAGATGAGGAGCAGTTCTTC. Its translation: CASSIGGDEEQFF.

The chain combines TRBV27 with TRBJ2-3, with 8 bases that match TRBD1. Germline V gene sequence: CDR1 MNHEY, CDR2 SMNVEV (reference sequence). The CDR3 contains 13 residues. V trimming: 6 bases; J trimming: 10 bases; junction bases outside the gene matches: 9. CDR3 amino acids: CASSRETDRAQYF. CDR3 in DNA: TGTGCCAGCAGCCGAGAGACGGACAGGGCGCAGTATTTT.

The chain is built from TRBV28 and TRBJ1-3; D possibly corresponds to TRBD1 (5 bases). The CDR3 is 18 amino acids. V was shortened by 2 bases and J by 5 bases, with 22 bases between the two germline ends. Germline V gene sequence: CDR1 MDHEN, CDR2 SYDVKM. CDR3 DNA sequence: TGTGCCAGCAGTTTAAATCGGGGGAGGGGAGTAGAGAGAAACACCATATATTTT. Translation gives CASSLNRGRGVERNTIYF.

V usage is TRBV9 and J usage is TRBJ2-7; 10 bases are shared with TRBD1. The V and J ends lost 4 bases and 3 bases, in that order; junction bases with no gene match: 4. Germline lookup yields CDR1 SGDLS and CDR2 YYNGEE. This CDR3 is built from 14 residues. CDR3 residues: CASSPWTGGYEQYF. CDR3 coding DNA: TGTGCCAGCAGCCCATGGACAGGGGGCTACGAGCAGTACTTC.

This clone showed up just a few times. The chain carries TRBV5-1 and TRBJ2-1; 13 bases fit TRBD2. The CDR3 extends over 20 amino acids. Unmatched junction bases numbered 12, after V lost 3 bases and J lost 0 bases. Germline CDR1 SGHRS, CDR2 YFSETQ. CDR3: CASSSPPGTSGDSSYNEQFF. CDR3 nucleotide sequence: TGCGCCAGCAGCTCCCCACCCGGGACTAGCGGGGACAGCTCCTACAATGAGCAGTTCTTC.

The rearrangement uses TRBV25-1 and TRBJ2-1; D remains ambiguous. The CDR3 spans 11 residues. V was shortened by 10 bases and J by 5 bases, with 9 bases between the two germline ends. In germline, CDR1 is MGHDK, CDR2 SYGVNS. The DNA of the CDR3 is TGTGCCACACTACTAAACAATGAGCAGTTCTTC. Amino acids: CATLLNNEQFF. Full variable domain (rest looked up from reference TRBV25-1 and TRBJ2-1): EADIYQTPRYLVIGTGKKITLECSQTMGHDKMYWYQQDPGMELHLIHYSYGVNSTEKGDLSSESTVSRIRTEHFPLTLESARPSHTSQYLCATLLNNEQFFGPGTRLTVL.

This chain links TRBV12-3 or TRBV12-4 with TRBJ2-5; possible D gene TRBD1, 5 bases. The V and J ends lost 6 bases and 2 bases respectively, with 10 bases between them. CDR3 length equals 13 residues. The CDR3 DNA sequence: TGTGCCAGCAGGCCGACAGAGCAAGAGACCCAGTACTTC. Amino acid sequence: CASRPTEQETQYF.

In nucleotides, the CDR3 is TGCGCCAGCAGCCCATCCCACCAGGGGGTTAGCTCCTACGAGCAGTACTTC. Its protein product is CASSPSHQGVSSYEQYF. The chain recombines TRBV5-1 with TRBJ2-7; TRBD1 aligns across 7 bases. This CDR3 has 17 amino acids. Germline CDR1 reads SGHRS; CDR2 reads YFSETQ. Trimming at V came to 4 bases and at J to 0 bases, leaving 13 bases not matched to a gene.

The chain links TRBV19 to TRBJ2-7, with D hard to call. The CDR3 is 13 amino acids. The ends were cut back, 4 bases at V and 6 bases at J, with 13 bases in the middle. Germline lookup yields CDR1 LNHDA and CDR2 SQIVND (reference sequence). The CDR3 is CASSTTQATEQYF. The CDR3 region has the DNA TGTGCCAGTAGTACAACTCAGGCCACCGAGCAGTACTTC.

The J gene is TRBJ1-6, the V gene TRBV6-5; D is perhaps TRBD1 (5 bases). The CDR3 runs 16 residues. The V and J ends lost 0 bases and 11 bases respectively, with 17 bases between them. Germline loops: CDR1 MNHEY, CDR2 SVGAGI. The CDR3 DNA reads TGTGCCAGCAGTTACTCAGTCGGCCTCGTGGGGCCACCCCTCCACTTT. This sequence encodes CASSYSVGLVGPPLHF.

J is TRBJ1-4 and V is TRBV3-1 (or the pseudogene TRBV3-2); D not certain. V lost 1 base and J 4 bases, leaving 10 bases between the germline ends. Germline V lookup: CDR1 LGHDT, CDR2 YNNKEL (reference sequence). The CDR3 covers 15 residues. The CDR3 DNA is TGTGCCAGCAGCCAAGGTCCGCGGGGTAATGAAAAACTGTTTTTT. It is translated as CASSQGPRGNEKLFF.

This chain links TRBV7-8 with TRBJ1-1; perhaps TRBD1 as D (5 bases). CDR3 length: 15 amino acids. V was cut by 3 bases and J by 3 bases, with 14 bases left in between. From germline, CDR1 is SGHVS and CDR2 FQNEAQ. The CDR3 loop reads CASSFGPLGDTEAFF. The CDR3 DNA is TGTGCCAGCAGCTTCGGGCCGTTAGGGGACACTGAAGCTTTCTTT.

In this sample, this clone turned up once. The chain carries TRBV11-2 and TRBJ2-5, with a tentative D call TRBD1 (7 bases). CDR1 is SGHAT and CDR2 is FQNNGV in the germline V gene. V gave up 6 bases and J gave up 5 bases, with 19 bases separating them. The CDR3 spans 15 residues. DNA for the CDR3: TGTGCCAGCAGTCCAGGGGGGTATAGCATGGAGACCCAGTACTTC. It specifies CASSPGGYSMETQYF. Supplemented by reference TRBV11-2 and TRBJ2-5, the full variable domain reads EAGVAQSPRYKIIEKRQSVAFWCNPISGHATLYWYQQILGQGPKLLIQFQNNGVVDDSQLPKDRFSAERLKGVDSTLKIQPAKLEDSAVYLCASSPGGYSMETQYFGPGTRLLVL.

This clone was seen just once. This sequence joins TRBV3-1 (or the pseudogene TRBV3-2) and TRBJ2-1, with TRBD2 as a possible D gene (6 bases). The ends were cut back, 1 base at V and 12 bases at J, with 16 bases in the middle. Germline loops: CDR1 LGHDT, CDR2 YNNKEL (reference sequence). The CDR3 loop spans 14 amino acids. The CDR3 here is CASSQATWNGGQFF. The CDR3 region has the DNA TGTGCCAGCAGCCAAGCTACATGGAACGGGGGGCAGTTCTTC.

This clone was observed a single time. V is TRBV2 and J is TRBJ2-7; 9 nucleotides match TRBD2. The CDR3 spans 12 residues. V lost 4 bases and J lost 7; bases outside the gene matches: 2. Per the germline V gene, CDR1 is SNHLY and CDR2 is FYNNEI. The CDR3 DNA reads TGTGCCAGCAGTGGACTAGCGGAAGAGCAGTACTTC. It codes for CASSGLAEEQYF.

The chain carries TRBV18 and TRBJ1-5, with D perhaps TRBD1 (6 bases). The V gene's germline CDR1 is KGHSH and CDR2 LQKENI. V lost 3 bases, J lost 6 bases, and 18 bases lay in between. This CDR3 has 16 residues. In DNA, the CDR3 is TGTGCCAGCTCACCTCCCACGGGCAGGGGAATTCAGCCCCAGCATTTT. It codes for CASSPPTGRGIQPQHF.

The chain uses TRBV7-2 and TRBJ1-5; TRBD1 matches 7 bases. Trimming cost V 4 bases and J 4 bases; bases outside gene matches: 7. Germline values: CDR1 SGHTA, CDR2 FQGNSA. The CDR3 spans 15 residues. The CDR3: CASSYRTGWNQPQHF. The CDR3, as DNA: TGTGCCAGCAGCTATCGGACAGGATGGAATCAGCCCCAGCATTTT.